The 16 T cell receptor beta chains below come from one sample, sequenced in a study of tumor and adjacent non-tumor tissue in lung cancer. The template was RNA from unsorted bulk tissue. The library came from three nested PCR rounds adapted from ARM-PCR protocols. TCRdb used MiXCR to reprocess the multiplex PCR reads, holding one entry per CDR3 protein. The table has 90,000 to 130,000 distinct CDR3 sequences, about 87% seen once. The sample taken for sequencing was lung tumor tissue. These TCRs come from a man in his 70s with non-small cell lung cancer.

This clonotype appeared a few times. At one end, the junction sequence differs from germline, possibly due to a read error. The chain combines TRBV6-5 with TRBJ1-2; no definite D call. The germline V gene encodes CDR1 MNHEY and CDR2 SVGAGI. The CDR3 runs 11 residues. DNA for the CDR3: TGTGCCACCGGGATAGCCTATGGCTATACCTTC. Amino acids: CATGIAYGYTF.

Turning to this clonotype: The junction shows a germline mismatch at one end, possibly a read error. V gene TRBV29-1 combines with J gene TRBJ2-5; TRBD2 agrees at 12 bases. The CDR3 has 18 amino acids. CDR1 is SQVTM, CDR2 ANQGSEA, per germline. The CDR3 here is CSVEYYCTSGGKQDTQYF. The DNA for the CDR3 is TGCAGCGTTGAATACTATTGTACTAGCGGGGGGAAACAAGATACCCAGTACTTC.

Of note for this clonotype: This may stem from a read error, because a much larger clone lies one nucleotide away. The chain employs TRBV5-1 and TRBJ2-2; maybe TRBD1 (6 bases). Trimming pared 0 bases from V and 5 bases from J, leaving 8 bases between. Germline CDR1 and CDR2: SGHRS and YFSETQ. The CDR3 has 14 amino acids. The CDR3 sequence: CASSLETGTGELFF. The CDR3 DNA follows: TGCGCCAGCAGCTTGGAGACAGGTACCGGGGAGCTGTTTTTT.

As concerns this clonotype: Germline and junction disagree at one end, which may indicate a read error. The gene calls are TRBV6-5 and TRBJ2-5; 9 bases align to TRBD1. Germline assignment: CDR1 MNHEY and CDR2 SVGAGI. The CDR3 covers 17 residues. This CDR3 is CASSSAGTGIPQETQHF. The CDR3 DNA is TGTGCCAGCAGTTCCGCCGGGACAGGGATTCCACAAGAGACCCAGCACTTC.

Points on this clonotype: A much larger clone is a single base away; this may be a read error. V and J are TRBV20-1 and TRBJ2-1, with TRBD2 as a possible D gene (7 bases). CDR1 and CDR2 from the germline V gene are DFQATT and SNEGSKA (reference sequence). V shed 0 bases and J shed 13 bases, with 25 bases lying between them. This CDR3 is 16 amino acids long. CDR3 nucleotide sequence: TGCAGTGCTAGAGATGCACAAGGACTAGTGGGACAAGTCCAGTTCTTC. This gives the protein CSARDAQGLVGQVQFF.

This clonotype was seen a few times. The junction does not match germline at one end; this may be a read error. The chain uses TRBV6-5 and TRBJ1-1, with TRBD1 matching over 9 bases. The CDR3 spans 13 residues. The germline V gene encodes CDR1 MNHEY and CDR2 SVGAGI. Written as DNA, the CDR3 is TGTGCCAGCACTGGGACAGGGAACACTGAGGCTTTCTTT. Residues: CASTGTGNTEAFF.

With regard to this clonotype: One end of the junction is discordant with germline, which a read error may explain. The rearrangement joins TRBV6-1 to TRBJ2-7; either TRBD1 or TRBD2 may fit D (5 bases each). The germline V gene has CDR1 MNHNS and CDR2 SASEGT. The CDR3 sequence is 14 residues long. The CDR3 nucleotides are TGTGCCAGCAGTAAAGCACAGGTAACAAGGGAGCAGCACTTC. Its protein is CASSKAQVTREQHF.

For this clonotype: At one end the junction does not follow the germline gene, possibly because of a read error. This chain links TRBV6-6 with TRBJ2-7; possible D gene TRBD2, 6 bases. Germline CDR1 is MNHNY and CDR2 is SVGAGI (reference sequence). This CDR3 is 16 amino acids long. The CDR3: CASSRTGRGPFYEQYF. The CDR3 nucleotides are TGTGCCAGCAGTAGGACCGGGAGAGGACCCTTCTACGAGCAATACTTC.

Only a few counts were recorded for this clonotype. One end of the junction varies from germline; a read error may be responsible. CDR3 bases: TGTGCCAGCAGTTTAGTTGGCACAGGGGTTGCCGGGGAGCTGTGTTTT. Its translation: CASSLVGTGVAGELCF. The chain links TRBV11-2 to TRBJ2-2, with 7 nucleotides matching TRBD1. This CDR3 has 16 amino acids. Germline V gene sequence: CDR1 SGHAT, CDR2 FQNNGV.

The CDR3 loop reads CASSLLRIRLYGYTF. As DNA, the CDR3 is TGTGCCAGCAGCTTATTGCGGATAAGGCTTTATGGCTACACCTTC. This chain uses TRBV11-3 with TRBJ1-2; no reliable D call. V was shortened by 2 bases and J by 5 bases, with 15 bases between the two germline ends. Germline CDR1 is SGHNT and CDR2 is YENEEA. The CDR3 covers 15 residues.

Details on this clonotype: Since the CDR3 does not end with the conserved phenylalanine or tryptophan, this likely comes from a read error. V gene TRBV12-3 or TRBV12-4 combines with J gene TRBJ2-7, with D unresolved. The CDR3 length is 15 residues. V dropped 1 base and J dropped 5 bases, with 15 bases sitting between them. CDR3 region: CASSLGLVESDEQYL. The CDR3 DNA is TGTGCCAGCAGTTTAGGACTCGTTGAGTCGGACGAGCAGTACCTC.

Remarks on this clonotype: At one end, the junction sequence differs from germline, possibly due to a read error. V and J are TRBV5-1 and TRBJ1-1; 9 nucleotides agree with TRBD1. This CDR3 is 15 amino acids long. CDR1 and CDR2 (germline): SGHRS, YFSETQ. CDR3 region: CASSLGGTGTNEALF. The CDR3 DNA is TGCGCCAGCAGCTTGGGAGGGACAGGGACCAATGAAGCTCTCTTT.

V is TRBV9 and J is TRBJ2-1; possibly TRBD1 or TRBD2 for D (6 bases each). Trimming took 0 bases from V and 4 from J, leaving 17 bases between them. This CDR3 is 17 amino acids long. The V gene's germline CDR1 is SGDLS and CDR2 YYNGEE. CDR3 bases: TGTGCCAGCAGCGTAGGAGGGGGGACTGCCGGATACAATGAGCAGTTCTTC. Protein product: CASSVGGGTAGYNEQFF.

Of note for this clonotype: A much larger clone differs from this one at a single base, so this may be a read error. V and J are TRBV5-1 and TRBJ2-2; D is unclear. The CDR3 covers 15 residues. V lost 4 bases and J 3 bases, leaving 13 bases between the germline ends. From germline, CDR1 is SGHRS and CDR2 YFSETQ. The CDR3 reads CASSMGGRDTGELFF. The CDR3 coding sequence is TGCGCCAGCAGCATGGGTGGGCGCGACACCGGGGAGCTGTTTTTT.

V and J are TRBV29-1 and TRBJ1-1, with TRBD1 matching over 8 bases. V was pared by 2 bases and J by 9 bases, with 11 bases of the junction left unmatched. CDR3 length: 14 amino acids. Germline values: CDR1 SQVTM, CDR2 ANQGSEA. CDR3 coding DNA: TGCAGCGTTGAACAGGGGGCTGCTGGCATTAAAGCTTTCTTT. It translates to CSVEQGAAGIKAFF.

Points on this clonotype: A read error is likely, as this CDR3 ends without the conserved phenylalanine or tryptophan. The V and J genes are TRBV6-2 or TRBV6-3 and TRBJ2-1; D possibly matches TRBD1 or TRBD2 (6 bases each). CDR3 length equals 15 residues. Germline V gene data show CDR1 as MNHEY and CDR2 as SVGEGT. CDR3 region: CDSRRTDWGDNEQFV. The CDR3 bases are TGTGACAGCAGGCGGACAGACTGGGGGGACAATGAGCAGTTCGTC.